The clone carrying this TCR beta chain was detected many times. Its antigen is not identified. This specimen belongs to a study of CD8 T cells in ankylosing spondylitis. General study results and limits: Within matched ankylosing spondylitis synovial fluid, disease-linked clones were reportedly significantly enriched.

TCRdb itself ran the 5' RACE reads through MiXCR, one entry per CDR3 protein. The table records about 100,000 distinct CDR3 sequences, about 8% of them present only once. CDR1 and CDR2 (germline): KGHDR, SFDVKD. CDR3 length: 13 amino acids. The V and J ends lost 4 bases and 9 bases respectively, with 12 bases between them. This chain uses TRBV24-1 with TRBJ2-1, with a weak D call TRBD2 (5 bases). The source material was blood, either unsorted or a sorted T cell fraction (not recorded which). This clonotype originated in a male donor with ankylosing spondylitis or in good health (not recorded which). The CDR3 nucleotides are TGTGCCACCAGTGACCCCGGGGTGGGTGAGCAGTTCTTC. Its translation is CATSDPGVGEQFF.